A selection of T cell receptor beta chains follows, all from one sample in a study of naive and memory T cell subsets. TCRdb re-called the UMI-ligation and nested PCR reads through MiXCR, storing one row per CDR3 protein. The repertoire holds about 120,000 distinct CDR3 sequences, 30% to 45% seen once, with less than 1% in the top ten. The specimen sequenced was central memory CD4+ T cells from blood. The receptors shown here come from a human donor in good health. The CDR3 runs from the conserved cysteine through the conserved F or W. The D gene is left open where the match is weak. Clone size is not always given. Where it is, it says once, few, many or a class for expanded clones.

d_call: TRBD2
v_call: TRBV11-3
j_call: TRBJ2-3
clone_size: few
cdr3_aa: CASSFREGPTDTQYF
cdr3_nt: TGTGCCAGCAGCTTCCGGGAGGGCCCAACAGATACGCAGTATTTT

d_call: -
v_call: TRBV7-9
j_call: TRBJ2-7
clone_size: -
cdr3_aa: CASSILRDEQYF
cdr3_nt: TGTGCCAGCAGCATTCTTCGGGACGAGCAGTACTTC

d_call: TRBD1
v_call: TRBV20-1
j_call: TRBJ2-5
clone_size: -
cdr3_aa: CSAMDRGQTQYF
cdr3_nt: TGCAGTGCTATGGACAGGGGCCAGACCCAGTACTTC

d_call: TRBD2
v_call: TRBV28
j_call: TRBJ2-5
clone_size: few
cdr3_aa: CASSSLAGAQTQYF
cdr3_nt: TGTGCCAGCAGTTCTCTAGCGGGAGCACAGACCCAGTACTTC

d_call: -
v_call: TRBV28
j_call: TRBJ2-5
clone_size: -
cdr3_aa: CASSSVHRILQETQYF
cdr3_nt: TGTGCCAGCAGTTCCGTCCACAGAATACTCCAAGAGACCCAGTACTTC

d_call: TRBD2
v_call: TRBV9
j_call: TRBJ2-1
clone_size: -
cdr3_aa: CASSVFLAANEQFF
cdr3_nt: TGTGCCAGCAGCGTGTTCCTAGCGGCCAATGAGCAGTTCTTC

d_call: TRBD2
v_call: TRBV7-9
j_call: TRBJ2-3
clone_size: few
cdr3_aa: CASSQGLAGGADTQYF
cdr3_nt: TGTGCCAGCAGCCAGGGACTAGCGGGAGGTGCAGATACGCAGTATTTT

d_call: TRBD2
v_call: TRBV28
j_call: TRBJ2-4
clone_size: -
cdr3_aa: CASTPTGGAKNIQYF
cdr3_nt: TGTGCCAGCACTCCCACCGGGGGGGCCAAAAACATTCAGTACTTC

d_call: -
v_call: TRBV11-2
j_call: TRBJ2-3
clone_size: -
cdr3_aa: CASSPRQGRITDTQYF
cdr3_nt: TGTGCCAGCAGCCCTCGGCAGGGGCGGATCACAGATACGCAGTATTTT

d_call: -
v_call: TRBV5-1
j_call: TRBJ2-6
clone_size: -
cdr3_aa: CASSLSTVFSGANVLTF
cdr3_nt: TGCGCCAGCAGCTTATCGACGGTCTTCTCTGGGGCCAACGTCCTGACTTTC

d_call: TRBD2
v_call: TRBV9
j_call: TRBJ2-1
clone_size: -
cdr3_aa: CASSVDAGGPVEQFF
cdr3_nt: TGTGCCAGCAGCGTAGATGCGGGAGGGCCGGTGGAGCAGTTCTTC

d_call: -
v_call: TRBV7-2
j_call: TRBJ2-2
clone_size: -
cdr3_aa: CAGSPWGSNTGELFF
cdr3_nt: TGTGCCGGCAGCCCTTGGGGCTCGAACACCGGGGAGCTGTTTTTT

d_call: TRBD1
v_call: TRBV7-2
j_call: TRBJ2-2
clone_size: many
cdr3_aa: CASSRKTGAPNTGELFF
cdr3_nt: TGTGCCAGCAGCCGAAAAACAGGGGCGCCGAACACCGGGGAGCTGTTTTTT

d_call: -
v_call: TRBV19
j_call: TRBJ2-2
clone_size: few
cdr3_aa: CASSIRGANTGELFF
cdr3_nt: TGTGCCAGTAGTATAAGAGGGGCGAACACCGGGGAGCTGTTTTTT

d_call: -
v_call: TRBV20-1
j_call: TRBJ2-7
clone_size: few
cdr3_aa: CSATGRGPGFEQYF
cdr3_nt: TGCAGTGCTACCGGACGGGGCCCGGGGTTCGAGCAGTACTTC

d_call: TRBD1
v_call: TRBV27
j_call: TRBJ1-5
clone_size: many
cdr3_aa: CASSPYRGSNQPQHF
cdr3_nt: TGTGCCAGCAGTCCATACAGGGGTAGCAATCAGCCCCAGCATTTT

d_call: -
v_call: TRBV28
j_call: TRBJ1-1
clone_size: -
cdr3_aa: CASSLNQVNTEAFF
cdr3_nt: TGTGCCAGCAGTTTAAATCAGGTGAACACTGAAGCTTTCTTT

d_call: TRBD1
v_call: TRBV29-1
j_call: TRBJ1-2
clone_size: -
cdr3_aa: CSVWTGLGYTF
cdr3_nt: TGCAGCGTCTGGACAGGGCTCGGCTACACCTTC

d_call: -
v_call: TRBV28
j_call: TRBJ2-1
clone_size: -
cdr3_aa: CASSSSLRTFF
cdr3_nt: TGTGCCAGCAGTTCGTCGCTAAGAACGTTCTTC

d_call: -
v_call: TRBV20-1
j_call: TRBJ2-6
clone_size: few
cdr3_aa: CSARDPGSTGANVLTF
cdr3_nt: TGCAGTGCTAGAGATCCGGGTTCTACCGGGGCCAACGTCCTGACTTTC

d_call: -
v_call: TRBV14
j_call: TRBJ2-7
clone_size: -
cdr3_aa: CASSSGANPYEQYF
cdr3_nt: TGTGCCAGCAGCTCAGGGGCTAATCCCTACGAGCAGTACTTC

d_call: TRBD1
v_call: TRBV12-3/TRBV12-4
j_call: TRBJ1-1
clone_size: -
cdr3_aa: CASIVGQPLGGTEAFF
cdr3_nt: TGTGCCAGCATCGTGGGACAGCCGTTGGGAGGCACTGAAGCTTTCTTT

d_call: -
v_call: TRBV28
j_call: TRBJ1-5
clone_size: -
cdr3_aa: CASSFVARLNQPQHF
cdr3_nt: TGTGCCAGCAGTTTCGTTGCCAGGCTAAATCAGCCCCAGCATTTT

d_call: TRBD2
v_call: TRBV7-2
j_call: TRBJ2-1
clone_size: -
cdr3_aa: CASSEDVLAGFSYNEQFF
cdr3_nt: TGTGCCAGCAGCGAAGACGTGCTAGCGGGATTCTCCTACAATGAGCAGTTCTTC

d_call: -
v_call: TRBV5-1
j_call: TRBJ2-1
clone_size: few
cdr3_aa: CASSLERINNEQFF
cdr3_nt: TGCGCCAGCAGCTTGGAGCGAATTAACAATGAGCAGTTCTTC

d_call: -
v_call: TRBV14
j_call: TRBJ2-3
clone_size: many
cdr3_aa: CASSQDRTGRTDTQYF
cdr3_nt: TGTGCCAGCAGCCAAGATCGCACAGGGCGCACAGATACGCAGTATTTT

d_call: -
v_call: TRBV20-1
j_call: TRBJ1-1
clone_size: -
cdr3_aa: CRALGRRAAFF
cdr3_nt: TGCAGGGCGCTAGGGAGAAGGGCAGCTTTCTTT

d_call: TRBD2
v_call: TRBV20-1
j_call: TRBJ2-7
clone_size: few
cdr3_aa: CSATGTSGYEQYF
cdr3_nt: TGCAGTGCTACCGGGACTAGCGGCTACGAGCAGTACTTC

d_call: TRBD1
v_call: TRBV20-1
j_call: TRBJ1-1
clone_size: -
cdr3_aa: CSASRDRLNTEAFF
cdr3_nt: TGCAGTGCCAGCCGGGACAGGTTGAACACTGAAGCTTTCTTT

d_call: -
v_call: TRBV12-3/TRBV12-4
j_call: TRBJ2-2
clone_size: few
cdr3_aa: CASRRTANTGELFF
cdr3_nt: TGTGCCAGCAGGCGGACAGCGAACACCGGGGAGCTGTTTTTT

d_call: TRBD2
v_call: TRBV24-1
j_call: TRBJ2-3
clone_size: -
cdr3_aa: CATSGRSTDTQYF
cdr3_nt: TGTGCCACCAGCGGGAGGAGCACAGATACGCAGTATTTT